This TCR beta chain was obtained from a study of molecular identifiers for immune sequencing clone quantification. General study results and limits: Highly expanded clone sizes could be underestimated through barcode sharing by identical TCR molecules. It was shown that clones above 20 RNA copies held over 99% of effector molecules, but under 1% in naive cells.

This CDR3 region has 17 residues. Germline V gives CDR1 MGHRA, CDR2 YSYEKL. V lost 1 base to trimming and J lost 2 bases; unmatched junction nucleotides: 6. Ten or more counts support this clonotype. What it recognizes is unknown. The sorting of naive CD8 T cells used the CD8+CD4-CCR7+CD45RA+ phenotype. Methods described previously, with TCR primers listed, were used for bulk TCR libraries. Each CDR3 protein is one row after TCRdb ran MiXCR on the PCR reads. The sample carries about 320,000 distinct CDR3 sequences, around 21% recorded once. The sequence was collected from a human donor in good health. Some libraries in this study had Jurkat cell RNA spiked in. Source material: naive CD8+ T cells from blood, with Jurkat cell RNA spiked in. Subset in this sample: FACS-sorted CD8+CD4-CCR7+CD45RA+ naive T cells. This sequence joins TRBV4-1 and TRBJ2-3; 10 positions agree with TRBD2. CDR3 sequence: CASSQGTSGELTDTQYF. The CDR3 region has the DNA TGCGCCAGCAGCCAAGGGACTAGCGGAGAGCTCACAGATACGCAGTATTTT.